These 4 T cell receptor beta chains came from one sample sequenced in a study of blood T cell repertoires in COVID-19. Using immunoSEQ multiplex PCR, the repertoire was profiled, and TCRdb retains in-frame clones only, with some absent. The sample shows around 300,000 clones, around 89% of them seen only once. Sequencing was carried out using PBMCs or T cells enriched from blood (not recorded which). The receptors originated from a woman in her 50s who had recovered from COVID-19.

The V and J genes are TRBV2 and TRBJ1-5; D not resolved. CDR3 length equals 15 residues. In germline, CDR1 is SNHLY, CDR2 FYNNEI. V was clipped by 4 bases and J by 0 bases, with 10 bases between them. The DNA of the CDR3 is TGTGCCAGCAGTGCCGCAGCGCATAGCAATCAGCCCCAGCATTTT. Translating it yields CASSAAAHSNQPQHF.

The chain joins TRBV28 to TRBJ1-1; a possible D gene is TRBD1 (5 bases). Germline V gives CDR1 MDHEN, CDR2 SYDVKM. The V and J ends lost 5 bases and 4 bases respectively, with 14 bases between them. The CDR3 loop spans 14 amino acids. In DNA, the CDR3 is TGTGCCAGCAGTAAATCAGGGATAGCCACTGAAGCTTTCTTT. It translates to CASSKSGIATEAFF.

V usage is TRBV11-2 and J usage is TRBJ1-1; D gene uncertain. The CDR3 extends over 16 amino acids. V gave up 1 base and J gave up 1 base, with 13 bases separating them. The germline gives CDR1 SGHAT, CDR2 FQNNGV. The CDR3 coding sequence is TGTGCCAGCAGCTTAGGACATACTCCCACGAACACTGAAGCTTTCTTT. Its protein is CASSLGHTPTNTEAFF.

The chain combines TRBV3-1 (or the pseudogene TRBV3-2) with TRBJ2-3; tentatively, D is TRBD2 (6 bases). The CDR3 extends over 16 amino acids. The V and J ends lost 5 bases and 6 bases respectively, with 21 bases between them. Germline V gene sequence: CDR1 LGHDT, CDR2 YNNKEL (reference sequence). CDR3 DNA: TGTGCCAGCAGCTCACGTAGACTAGTCCCTGGGGATACGCAGTATTTT. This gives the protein CASSSRRLVPGDTQYF.